This entry lists 23 T cell receptor beta chains sequenced from one sample in a study of T cell repertoires in cytomegalovirus infection. MiXCR was run by TCRdb on the reads, yielding one entry per CDR3 protein. The table records 200,000 or so distinct CDR3 sequences, 28% of them present only once. Material for sequencing was PBMCs. These receptors were collected from a human donor in good health (CMV status not recorded). Some clones in this sample may be carry-over from other donors' samples.

The chain uses TRBV12-3 or TRBV12-4 and TRBJ1-5, with D unclear. CDR3 length equals 15 residues. V lost 5 bases and J lost 5, with 16 bases in between. This CDR3 reads CASSATGSRDQPQHF. The CDR3 bases are TGTGCCAGCAGTGCCACCGGGAGTCGCGATCAGCCCCAGCATTTT.

This clonotype was counted a few times. This chain connects TRBV10-3 to TRBJ1-2; D gene unclear. Trimming took 2 bases from V and 7 from J, leaving 17 bases between them. The CDR3 covers 15 residues. The germline CDR1 and CDR2 sequences are ENHRY and SYGVKD. The DNA for the CDR3 is TGTGCCATCAGTGAGACGTATTTAGGAGGGTCTGGCTACACCTTC. Translation gives CAISETYLGGSGYTF.

The chain uses TRBV4-3 and TRBJ2-5; 11 bases align to TRBD2. The V segment lost 0 bases and the J segment 7 bases; nucleotides outside the gene matches: 16. The germline gives CDR1 LGHNA, CDR2 YSLEER. The CDR3 runs 19 residues. CDR3 sequence reads: CASSQEASGGNSKAMTQYF. CDR3 nucleotide sequence: TGCGCCAGCAGCCAAGAGGCTAGCGGGGGGAATTCTAAGGCCATGACCCAGTACTTC.

This sequence joins TRBV5-5 and TRBJ2-1, with 8 bases identical to TRBD1. V was pared by 3 bases and J by 8 bases, with 4 bases of the junction left unmatched. The germline V gene has CDR1 SGHKS and CDR2 YYEKEE (reference sequence). The CDR3 runs to 13 residues. The CDR3 DNA reads as TGTGCCAGCAGCTCGGAACAGGGGGATGAGCAGTTCTTC. Its translation is CASSSEQGDEQFF.

This clonotype was observed a handful of times. The chain joins TRBV4-3 to TRBJ1-1; D may be TRBD1 (6 bases). The V gene lost 0 bases and the J gene lost 1 base, with 9 bases spanning the gap. Per the germline V gene, CDR1 is LGHNA and CDR2 is YSLEER. The CDR3 is 15 residues long. The CDR3 DNA reads TGCGCCAGCAGCCAAGACAGGGGCCGGAACACTGAAGCTTTCTTT. Its translation is CASSQDRGRNTEAFF.

This clonotype was seen ten or more times. This chain joins TRBV7-6 and TRBJ1-1; no reliable D call. The CDR3 has 12 amino acids. Germline V lookup: CDR1 SGHVS, CDR2 FNYEAQ. V was cut by 5 bases and J by 3 bases, with 7 bases left in between. The CDR3 protein is CASSPRDTEAFF. The DNA for the CDR3 is TGTGCCAGCAGCCCACGGGACACTGAAGCTTTCTTT.

The V gene is TRBV14, the J gene TRBJ2-5; 8 positions agree with TRBD2. CDR3 size: 17 residues. CDR1 SGHDN and CDR2 FVKESK come from the germline V gene. J was trimmed by 4 bases and V by 0 bases; bases with no gene match: 10. CDR3 in DNA: TGTGCCAGCAGCCAAGATAGACGGCGGGGGGTCAGAGAGACCCAGTACTTC. Its translation: CASSQDRRRGVRETQYF.

This clonotype has only a few counts. The genes are TRBV7-9 and TRBJ1-1; 10 nucleotides agree with TRBD1. The CDR3 length is 15 residues. CDR1 is SEHNR and CDR2 is FQNEAQ in the germline V gene (reference sequence). J was trimmed by 5 bases and V by 6 bases; bases with no gene match: 9. The CDR3 protein is CASSGTTGGTTEAFF. In DNA form, the CDR3 reads TGTGCCAGCAGTGGGACGACAGGGGGCACGACTGAAGCTTTCTTT.

The rearrangement joins TRBV29-1 to TRBJ2-1; tentative D call: TRBD2 (6 bases). This CDR3 is built from 11 residues. CDR1 is SQVTM, CDR2 ANQGSEA, per germline. The germline V and J ends were trimmed by 4 bases and 7 bases, with 8 bases remaining between them. Here the CDR3 reads CSVGSGNEQFF. CDR3 nucleotides: TGCAGCGTTGGCAGCGGGAATGAGCAGTTCTTC.

This chain joins TRBV19 and TRBJ2-7, with a tentative D call TRBD1 (5 bases). V lost 4 bases and J lost 2, with 12 bases in between. This CDR3 comprises 14 residues. CDR1 LNHDA and CDR2 SQIVND come from the germline V gene (reference sequence). DNA of the CDR3: TGTGCCAGTAGTAGTACACGGACAACCTACGAGCAGTACTTC. Encoded protein: CASSSTRTTYEQYF.

The CDR3 DNA follows: TGTGCCAGCAGCTACGGGGGACCCTACAATGAGCAGTTCTTC. Translated: CASSYGGPYNEQFF. The rearrangement links TRBV7-3 to TRBJ2-1, with TRBD2 as a possible D gene (6 bases). Germline assignment: CDR1 SGHTA and CDR2 FQGTGA. This CDR3 is built from 14 residues. Between the trimmed V and J ends, which lost 4 bases and 2 bases, there was a span of 9 bases.

The chain couples TRBV7-6 to TRBJ2-1; D is undetermined. Germline loops: CDR1 SGHVS, CDR2 FNYEAQ. The CDR3 runs to 13 residues. Trimming stripped 5 bases from V and 7 bases from J, with 12 bases between. The CDR3 sequence: CASSLLIGNEQFF. The DNA of the CDR3 is TGTGCCAGCAGCCTCCTGATCGGAAATGAGCAGTTCTTC.

The chain recombines TRBV7-4 with TRBJ2-5; a weak D match, TRBD2 (5 bases). Germline CDR1 SGHVT, CDR2 SQSDAQ. V was shortened by 5 bases and J by 3 bases, with 10 bases between the two germline ends. This CDR3 has 13 amino acids. The CDR3 region has the DNA TGTGCCAGCAGCATAACGGGGAAAGAGACCCAGTACTTC. Protein: CASSITGKETQYF.

The sample holds a few counts of this clonotype. J is TRBJ2-4 and V is TRBV19; TRBD1 matches 9 bases. Germline CDR1 and CDR2: LNHDA and SQIVND (reference sequence). This CDR3 comprises 15 residues. Trimming at V came to 10 bases and at J to 0 bases, leaving 7 bases not matched to a gene. In DNA form, the CDR3 reads TGTGCCACCTCAGACAGGGGGGTAGCCAAAAACATTCAGTACTTC. Translated, it gives CATSDRGVAKNIQYF.

The V and J genes are TRBV27 and TRBJ1-2, with D unresolved. Trimming took off 3 bases at V and 6 bases at J, with 14 bases between the two ends. The CDR3 length is 14 residues. CDR1 is MNHEY, CDR2 SMNVEV, per germline (reference sequence). This CDR3 reads CASSFQPGGDGYTF. Written as DNA, the CDR3 is TGTGCCAGCAGTTTCCAGCCCGGCGGGGATGGCTACACCTTC.

The chain is built from TRBV6-2 or TRBV6-3 and TRBJ2-4, with 7 bases that match TRBD1. This CDR3 region has 12 residues. Germline CDR1 reads MNHEY; CDR2 reads SVGEGT. Trimming removed 5 bases from V and 12 bases from J; junction bases left unmatched: 7. The CDR3: CASSEGQRYQYF. For the CDR3, the DNA is TGTGCCAGCAGTGAGGGACAGAGATATCAGTACTTC.

CDR3 DNA sequence: TGTGCCAGCAGCTTAGATGCAGGGAATAATTCACCCCTCCACTTT. Amino acids: CASSLDAGNNSPLHF. The chain is built from TRBV7-6 and TRBJ1-6; perhaps TRBD1 as D (5 bases). CDR1 is SGHVS and CDR2 is FNYEAQ in the germline V gene. This CDR3 has 15 amino acids. Trimming stripped 1 base from V and 5 bases from J, with 9 bases between.

This clonotype has at least ten counts. The chain employs TRBV7-8 and TRBJ2-7, with a possible D match to TRBD1 (5 bases). V was cut by 5 bases and J by 2 bases, with 13 bases left in between. The CDR3 spans 14 residues. Germline assignment: CDR1 SGHVS and CDR2 FQNEAQ. The CDR3 loop reads CASSRGQGTYEQYF. CDR3 sequence (DNA): TGTGCCAGCAGCCGTGGTCAGGGCACCTACGAGCAGTACTTC.

The chain couples TRBV7-3 to TRBJ1-1; the D gene is possibly TRBD1 (6 bases). V lost 3 bases and J lost 4, with 9 bases in between. The CDR3 has 13 residues. Germline CDR1 reads SGHTA; CDR2 reads FQGTGA. The CDR3 DNA is TGTGCCAGCAGCTTCAACAGGGCCACTGAAGCTTTCTTT. It codes for CASSFNRATEAFF.

This clonotype occurred many times. The rearrangement joins TRBV7-2 to TRBJ1-5, with D unclear. The CDR3 loop spans 15 amino acids. CDR1 is SGHTA and CDR2 is FQGNSA in the germline V gene. Trimming pared 4 bases from V and 0 bases from J, leaving 10 bases between. The DNA of the CDR3 is TGTGCCAGCAGCTCCCTGAAGAATAGCAATCAGCCCCAGCATTTT. This codes for CASSSLKNSNQPQHF.

This clonotype was counted a few times. This chain connects TRBV5-1 to TRBJ1-6; D is unresolved. V lost 4 bases and J lost 5, with 16 bases in between. This CDR3 has 16 residues. Germline assignment: CDR1 SGHRS and CDR2 YFSETQ. In DNA, the CDR3 is TGCGCCAGCAGCCCTGACGGTACGCGGGATAATTCACCCCTCCACTTT. Translating it yields CASSPDGTRDNSPLHF.

Notes on this clonotype: Given the absence of the conserved phenylalanine or tryptophan at the CDR3 end, a read error is likely. This chain links TRBV20-1 with TRBJ2-3, with TRBD2 matching 10 bases. The CDR3 has 16 residues. The germline V gene encodes CDR1 DFQATT and CDR2 SNEGSKA (reference sequence). J was trimmed by 2 bases and V by 0 bases; bases with no gene match: 5. Written as DNA, the CDR3 is TGCAGTGCTAGAGATGAACTAGCGGGAATCACAGATACGCAGTATTCT. This codes for CSARDELAGITDTQYS.

This clonotype was recorded many times. Here the CDR3 DNA reads TGTGCCAGCAGCCTCCAGGGGGGAACTGAAGCTTTCTTT. It translates to CASSLQGGTEAFF. V usage is TRBV7-2 and J usage is TRBJ1-1; 7 bases align to TRBD1. V lost 5 bases, J lost 5 bases, and 5 bases stayed unmatched. CDR1 is SGHTA, CDR2 FQGNSA, per germline. The CDR3 has 13 amino acids.